This is a list of T cell receptor beta chains from one sample in a study of cytomegalovirus exposure and HLA in healthy donors. Data came from immunoSEQ multiplex PCR; TCRdb stores just in-frame clones and leaves some out. Here the sample spans around 99,000 clones, about four fifths being singletons. Sequenced input: PBMCs. The receptor set was obtained from a man aged 25 to 40 in good health and CMV-seropositive. Each CDR3 is given with its conserved first and last residue. D genes are given only for firm matches. Clone size is shown for a subset of rows, as once, few, many or a class of expanded clone.

V gene: TRBV7-6; J gene: TRBJ2-7; D gene: .; clone size: .; CDR3 DNA: TGTGCCAGCAGCCCCCAGACAGGCCTGTCCGAGCAGTACTTC; CDR3 protein: CASSPQTGLSEQYF
V gene: TRBV4-1; J gene: TRBJ2-2; D gene: .; clone size: .; CDR3 DNA: TGCGCCAGCAGCCAATCGAGTTTCGGGGAGCTGTTTTTT; CDR3 protein: CASSQSSFGELFF
V gene: TRBV9; J gene: TRBJ1-1; D gene: .; clone size: .; CDR3 DNA: TGTGCCAGCAGCCCCACAACAGGGCGGTTTGACACTGAAGCTTTCTTT; CDR3 protein: CASSPTTGRFDTEAFF
V gene: TRBV18; J gene: TRBJ1-1; D gene: .; clone size: .; CDR3 DNA: TGTGCCAGCTCGGCGGATGCAGGGGACACTGAAGCTTTCTTT; CDR3 protein: CASSADAGDTEAFF
V gene: TRBV9; J gene: TRBJ2-1; D gene: TRBD2; clone size: .; CDR3 DNA: TGTGCCAGCAGCGTAGTTAGTAGCGGGGGGTACAATGAGCAGTTCTTC; CDR3 protein: CASSVVSSGGYNEQFF
V gene: TRBV6-5; J gene: TRBJ2-7; D gene: .; clone size: .; CDR3 DNA: TGTGCCAGCAGTTCCAACAGGGTCCGTAATCAGGGAGAGCAGTACTTC; CDR3 protein: CASSSNRVRNQGEQYF
V gene: TRBV7-9; J gene: TRBJ2-5; D gene: TRBD1; clone size: .; CDR3 DNA: TGTGCCAGCAGCACACCGGGACAGGGGGTTGGGACCCAGTACTTC; CDR3 protein: CASSTPGQGVGTQYF
V gene: TRBV28; J gene: TRBJ1-5; D gene: TRBD1; clone size: few; CDR3 DNA: TGTGCCAGCAGTTTATGGGGGACAGGGGGCTCGAGCAATCAGCCCCAGCATTTT; CDR3 protein: CASSLWGTGGSSNQPQHF
V gene: TRBV7-8; J gene: TRBJ1-4; D gene: TRBD1; clone size: .; CDR3 DNA: TGTGCCAGCAGTAAACAGGGGTTTTTTGTTGAAAAACTGTTTTTT; CDR3 protein: CASSKQGFFVEKLFF
V gene: TRBV6-5; J gene: TRBJ1-4; D gene: .; clone size: .; CDR3 DNA: TGTGCCAGCAGTTACGGCGGTTCTAATGAAAAACTGTTTTTT; CDR3 protein: CASSYGGSNEKLFF
V gene: TRBV7-8; J gene: TRBJ1-1; D gene: .; clone size: .; CDR3 DNA: TGTGCCAGCAGCTCCGGACTCCTGGGAGGGGACACTGAAGCTTTCTTT; CDR3 protein: CASSSGLLGGDTEAFF
V gene: TRBV19; J gene: TRBJ2-3; D gene: .; clone size: once; CDR3 DNA: TGTGCCAGTAGTATTCAGAGCACAGATACGCAGTATTTT; CDR3 protein: CASSIQSTDTQYF
V gene: TRBV7-9; J gene: TRBJ2-7; D gene: TRBD1; clone size: once; CDR3 DNA: TGTGCCAGCAGCCGGGGACAGGCCTACGAGCAGTACTTC; CDR3 protein: CASSRGQAYEQYF
V gene: TRBV29-1; J gene: TRBJ1-2; D gene: TRBD1; clone size: .; CDR3 DNA: TGCAGCGTTAAAACAGGGGGCGACTATGGCTACACCTTC; CDR3 protein: CSVKTGGDYGYTF
V gene: TRBV4-2; J gene: TRBJ2-5; D gene: .; clone size: .; CDR3 DNA: TGTGCCAGCAGCCAAGAGGTTCTAGCGAAGTACCAAGAGACCCAGTACTTC; CDR3 protein: CASSQEVLAKYQETQYF
V gene: TRBV19; J gene: TRBJ1-4; D gene: .; clone size: few; CDR3 DNA: TGTGCCAGTAGTATCGGACTGACCATAGGTGCAACTAATGAAAAACTGTTTTTT; CDR3 protein: CASSIGLTIGATNEKLFF
V gene: TRBV25-1; J gene: TRBJ1-2; D gene: .; clone size: .; CDR3 DNA: TGTGCCAGCAGTAAGGACAGCGACAACTATGGCTACACCTTC; CDR3 protein: CASSKDSDNYGYTF
V gene: TRBV11-2; J gene: TRBJ1-2; D gene: TRBD1; clone size: .; CDR3 DNA: TGTGCCAGCAGCCTTGACAGGGGTGGGTATGGCTACACCTTC; CDR3 protein: CASSLDRGGYGYTF
V gene: TRBV7-6; J gene: TRBJ2-7; D gene: TRBD2; clone size: .; CDR3 DNA: TGTGCCAGCAGCTTTAGTAGCGGGGGGGCCACGACCTACGAGCAGTACTTC; CDR3 protein: CASSFSSGGATTYEQYF
V gene: TRBV10-3; J gene: TRBJ1-6; D gene: .; clone size: .; CDR3 DNA: TGTGCCATCAGTGAATACCGACAGGCTGGGGGAAGGCCCCTCCACTTT; CDR3 protein: CAISEYRQAGGRPLHF
V gene: TRBV13; J gene: TRBJ2-7; D gene: .; clone size: .; CDR3 DNA: TGTGCCAGCAGCTCAGGGGCTACACGGGGCGAGCAGTACTTC; CDR3 protein: CASSSGATRGEQYF
V gene: TRBV15; J gene: TRBJ2-7; D gene: .; clone size: .; CDR3 DNA: TGTGCCACCAGCAGGAGGGAAGGCGGTACCTACGAGCAGTACTTC; CDR3 protein: CATSRREGGTYEQYF
V gene: TRBV6-1; J gene: TRBJ2-2; D gene: .; clone size: .; CDR3 DNA: TGTGCCAGCAGTGATAGGGTGGCAGGGGCCACTGCCGGGGAGCTGTTTTTT; CDR3 protein: CASSDRVAGATAGELFF
V gene: TRBV29-1; J gene: TRBJ2-3; D gene: .; clone size: .; CDR3 DNA: TGCAGCGTGACAGGGTCGGCGGGACTCACAGATACGCAGTATTTT; CDR3 protein: CSVTGSAGLTDTQYF
V gene: TRBV4-1; J gene: TRBJ2-1; D gene: .; clone size: .; CDR3 DNA: TGCGCCAGCAGCCCCGGAGGGGCCGTGCTGACTAGAGGCTCGTATGAGCAGTTCTTC; CDR3 protein: CASSPGGAVLTRGSYEQFF
V gene: TRBV6-1; J gene: TRBJ2-7; D gene: .; clone size: few; CDR3 DNA: TGTGCCAGCAGTGAGGTGGGGGCGGCAAGGGTGGAATTC; CDR3 protein: CASSEVGAARVEF
V gene: TRBV6-1; J gene: TRBJ1-6; D gene: .; clone size: once; CDR3 DNA: TGTGCCAGCATCGCCTATGGGGGGGTTAATTCACCCCTCCACTTT; CDR3 protein: CASIAYGGVNSPLHF
V gene: TRBV6-1; J gene: TRBJ1-6; D gene: .; clone size: .; CDR3 DNA: TGTGCCAGCAGGGCGGGGGAAAATTCACCCCTCCACTTT; CDR3 protein: CASRAGENSPLHF
V gene: TRBV6-1; J gene: TRBJ1-2; D gene: .; clone size: .; CDR3 DNA: TGTGCCAGCAGTGACGAACAGGGAGGGTATTATGACTACACCTTC; CDR3 protein: CASSDEQGGYYDYTF
V gene: TRBV5-1; J gene: TRBJ2-1; D gene: TRBD2; clone size: once; CDR3 DNA: TGCGCCAGCAGCTTACTAGCGATATACAATGAGCAGTTCTTC; CDR3 protein: CASSLLAIYNEQFF
V gene: TRBV7-6; J gene: TRBJ2-7; D gene: .; clone size: .; CDR3 DNA: TGTGCCAGCAGCTTAGCCGGGAGCGAGCAGTACTTC; CDR3 protein: CASSLAGSEQYF
V gene: TRBV12-5; J gene: TRBJ2-3; D gene: TRBD2; clone size: few; CDR3 DNA: TGTGCTAGTGGTTTGGCTCCAACTAGCGGGGTGGCAGATACGCAGTATTTT; CDR3 protein: CASGLAPTSGVADTQYF
V gene: TRBV5-1; J gene: TRBJ1-1; D gene: .; clone size: .; CDR3 DNA: TGCGCCAGCAGCTTGGCCGTTTCAGGTAACCCGGACACTGAAGCTTTCTTT; CDR3 protein: CASSLAVSGNPDTEAFF
V gene: TRBV6-5; J gene: TRBJ2-7; D gene: TRBD1; clone size: .; CDR3 DNA: TGTGCCAGCAGGGTCGGACAGGGGTTTGTTTACGAGCAGTACTTC; CDR3 protein: CASRVGQGFVYEQYF
V gene: TRBV27; J gene: TRBJ1-6; D gene: .; clone size: .; CDR3 DNA: TGTGCCAGCAGTATCAACTTGGGCAATTCACCCCTCCACTTT; CDR3 protein: CASSINLGNSPLHF
V gene: TRBV14; J gene: TRBJ2-7; D gene: .; clone size: .; CDR3 DNA: TGTGCCAGCAGCCAAGCTTATGGGGAGACCTACGAGCAGTACTTC; CDR3 protein: CASSQAYGETYEQYF
V gene: TRBV18; J gene: TRBJ1-1; D gene: TRBD1; clone size: .; CDR3 DNA: TGTGCCAGCTCACCACAGGGGGCGCAGGGTAGTGAAGCTTTCTTT; CDR3 protein: CASSPQGAQGSEAFF
V gene: TRBV19; J gene: TRBJ1-5; D gene: .; clone size: few; CDR3 DNA: TGTGCCAGTAGTGAAACGACAGGTAGCAATCAGCCCCAGCATTTT; CDR3 protein: CASSETTGSNQPQHF
V gene: TRBV15; J gene: TRBJ2-1; D gene: TRBD2; clone size: .; CDR3 DNA: TGTGCCACCAGCCCGACTAGCGGAGGAAACTACAATGAGCAGTTCTTC; CDR3 protein: CATSPTSGGNYNEQFF
V gene: TRBV7-2; J gene: TRBJ1-4; D gene: .; clone size: .; CDR3 DNA: TGTGCCAGCAGCTCCTACCGGGACAAGGGCGAAAAACTGTTTTTT; CDR3 protein: CASSSYRDKGEKLFF